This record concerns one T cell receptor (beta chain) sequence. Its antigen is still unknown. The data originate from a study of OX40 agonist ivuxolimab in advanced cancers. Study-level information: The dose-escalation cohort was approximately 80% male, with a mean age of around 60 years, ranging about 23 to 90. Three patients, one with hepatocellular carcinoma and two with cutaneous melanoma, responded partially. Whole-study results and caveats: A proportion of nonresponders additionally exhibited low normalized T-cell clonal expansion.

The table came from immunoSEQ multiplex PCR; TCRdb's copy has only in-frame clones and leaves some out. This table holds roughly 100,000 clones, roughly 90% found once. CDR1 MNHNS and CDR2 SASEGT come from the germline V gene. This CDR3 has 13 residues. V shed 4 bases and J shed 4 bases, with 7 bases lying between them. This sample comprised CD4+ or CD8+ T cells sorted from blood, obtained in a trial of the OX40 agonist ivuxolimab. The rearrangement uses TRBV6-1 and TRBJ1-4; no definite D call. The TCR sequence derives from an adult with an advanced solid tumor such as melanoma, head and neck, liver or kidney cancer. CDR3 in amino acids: CASSGQNNEKLFF. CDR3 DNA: TGTGCCAGCAGTGGGCAGAATAATGAAAAACTGTTTTTT.